This T cell receptor beta chain appears in the sequencing data of a study of blood T cell repertoires in COVID-19. Study at large: Acute and convalescent COVID-19 samples came from the United States, Italy and Spain. The analysed material was cDNA or gDNA that came from T cells, B-cell-depleted T cells, or PBMCs.

Trimming left V 6 bases short and J 7 bases short, with 6 bases between. The germline V gene has CDR1 LGHNT and CDR2 FRNRAP. The length of the CDR3 is 10 residues. As handled by the study authors: Amplification with reference gene primers provided the estimates of nucleated cell counts. The assay was immunoSEQ multiplex PCR, and TCRdb's table has in-frame clones only and misses some. That table is the source of V, J and clone size, and D and trimming were worked out from the DNA. The sample contains around 300,000 clones, around 86% of which appear only once. The chain recombines TRBV12-5 with TRBJ1-1; no clear D gene. The sample was peripheral blood. This sequence was found in a middle-aged man with acute or convalescent COVID-19. CDR3 amino acids: CASGEVEAFF. The CDR3 DNA follows: TGTGCTAGTGGGGAGGTTGAAGCTTTCTTT.